This T cell receptor (beta chain) was recovered during a study of T cells in Graves' hyperthyroidism and ophthalmopathy. Study summary: Upon initial diagnosis and before any treatment, peripheral blood was collected.

V lost 1 base to trimming and J lost 2 bases; unmatched junction nucleotides: 5. CDR1 MGHRA and CDR2 YSYEKL come from the germline V gene. The CDR3 loop spans 15 amino acids. Researchers amplified the TCR beta CDR3 regions from RNA transcripts. HTBI primers drove first-round RT-PCR of the TCR CDR3. TCRdb processed the multiplex PCR reads anew with MiXCR; each CDR3 protein has one entry. The sample yields about 420,000 distinct CDR3 sequences, 15% to 18% seen once. As concerns this clonotype: Its antigen is not identified.

Notes on the study in general: Among thyroid clonotypes expanded above 0.001, most also appeared in blood. Ophthalmopathy and stable hyperthyroidism were separated by a 13 V-J model. The model identified upcoming ophthalmopathy a median about 6.5 months ahead of onset.

This sequence originates from a woman between 18 and 29 years old with Graves' hyperthyroidism. V gene TRBV4-1 combines with J gene TRBJ2-7, with 7 bases fitting TRBD2. Sequences were obtained from blood. CDR3 residues: CASSQALAHTYEQYF. In DNA, the CDR3 is TGCGCCAGCAGCCAAGCACTAGCGCATACCTACGAGCAGTACTTC.